The subject of this entry is one TCR beta chain. Its antigen has not been determined. Per-base quality was not reported, and no clone a single base away is much larger than it. Only healthy Caucasian donors were included. The twin cohort consisted of three pairs of female monozygotic twins, all aged roughly 18 to 30 years. Positive isolation kits from Invitrogen were used to isolate the CD4+ and CD8+ T cell populations. The protocol used for the library was 5' RACE. Sequencer: Illumina HiSeq 2000. Template switching introduced a universal primer binding site; the final cDNA contained a unique molecular identifier, enabling accurate counting of TCR cDNA molecules. Specific primers in the conserved constant-segment region were used to synthesize first-strand cDNA for TCR alpha and beta chains. To control for contamination, every cDNA library carried two barcodes: a SMART-Mk sample barcode plus Illumina barcodes. TruSeq adapter sequences along with Illumina sample barcodes were introduced in two successive PCR steps. The TCR alpha and beta cDNA libraries were sequenced on the Illumina HiSeq platform using custom primers. As for the original processing: MiGEC was used to process raw reads and extract unique molecular identifiers, and MiXCR was used to find CDR3 positions. For each individual, recombination models were inferred using an EM algorithm with the repgenHMM and IGoR tools. The analysis of shared clonotypes was done with the tcR package in R, with sharing normalized by the product of cloneset sizes. To study raw recombination without the effects of thymic and clonal selection, out-of-frame nonproductive sequences were analyzed. In TCRdb, the public reads were trimmed at Q25 with fastp and aligned with MiXCR, with productive beta chains retained. Each entry is one CDR3 protein sequence, shown with its most common DNA and genes. The V and J calls were not made by the authors but by TCRdb's processing. This sample is represented by 450,000 to 650,000 distinct CDR3 sequences; roughly 15% of them were singletons. The ten largest clones represent around 0.48% of the sample.

This sample was taken from a study of identical twins (dated by TCRdb to the mid-2010s). For context, the study as a whole: TCR alpha and beta repertoires from monozygotic twins, unrelated adults of various ages and cord blood were deep-sequenced to test whether fetal clonotypes persist. To rule out contamination, the twin experiments were replicated at different times with different library preparation protocols. The investigation overall reported the following: Fewer insertions were carried by abundant cord blood beta clonotypes; a weaker similar trend was observed in young adult naive repertoires, while no such trend was observed in memory repertoires. Zero-insertion analyses could be partly confounded by invariant T cells such as MAIT and iNKT, though diverse VJ usage argued against such confounding for most clonotypes. In beta out-of-frame sequences, excess twin sharing was weaker, because having fewer shared sequences lowered the signal-to-noise ratio. In monozygotic twins, out-of-frame TCR alpha sharing was systematically underestimated by recombination models, although the models agreed with sharing between unrelated individuals. Because the same donors could not be followed over many years, the conclusions depended on cross-sectional statistical analysis. Compared with coincidental sharing between unrelated individuals, an excess of low generation-probability sequences was observed among out-of-frame TCR alpha sequences shared between twins.

From a lookup of the germline V gene, CDR1 and CDR2 are MNHNS and SASEGT. V and J are truncated by 0 bases and 3 bases respectively, leaving an intervening sequence of 11 bases. Including the terminal cysteine and phenylalanine, the CDR3 comprises 15 residues. CDR3 DNA is the only sequence kept; it has 45 bases, read in frame from the first base. The sample was also linked to a second study, of yellow fever vaccine responses in identical twins. As the second study states: According to the authors, the vaccine-induced T cell response in identical twins seemed to be partly convergent and partly specific to each individual. In identical twins, the study followed T cell clones that responded to the vaccine with precision.

This sequence was found in a woman in her late teens or twenties in good health. The specimen was CD4+ T cells sorted from blood. The V gene is TRBV6-1 and the J gene is TRBJ1-2, with the D gene not clear enough to name. CDR3 sequence: CASSEAGQTYYGYTF. In nucleotide form, the sequence is TGTGCCAGCAGTGAAGCAGGGCAGACCTACTATGGCTACACCTTC.